The clone carrying this TCR beta chain was recorded once. Per the original data handling: Quantification of nucleated cells was approximated via reference gene primer amplification. The table came from immunoSEQ multiplex PCR; TCRdb's copy has only in-frame clones and leaves some out. D and trimming come from the DNA, and the V and J calls and clone size come from that table. The sample shows about 69,000 clones, approximately 84% of them seen only once. The germline V gene encodes CDR1 KGHSH and CDR2 LQKENI. V lost 0 bases and J lost 6; bases outside the gene matches: 16. CDR3 length: 18 residues. This entry is derived from a study of blood T cell repertoires in COVID-19. In the study overall: COVID-19 samples, acute and convalescent, were from the United States, Italy and Spain. T cells, B-cell-depleted T cells, or PBMCs supplied cDNA or gDNA.

The receptor's source is a man aged 45-60 years with COVID-19, enrolled during active disease. The chain has TRBV18 and TRBJ1-1; 7 bases align to TRBD1. Sequencing used peripheral blood. For the CDR3, the DNA is TGTGCCAGCTCACCACCGAACCAACAGGGGAACGTCGGCGCTGAAGCTTTCTTT. Its translation is CASSPPNQQGNVGAEAFF.